A selection of T cell receptor beta chains follows, all from one sample in a study of T-cell reconstitution after alpha-beta-depleted transplantation in children. TCRdb reanalysed the PCR reads using MiXCR and keeps one entry per CDR3 protein. Seen here are around 380,000 distinct CDR3 sequences, approximately 10% observed once, and the top ten hold 4.5% to 7%. Sample: PBMCs from the stem cell graft donor, taken from the stem cell graft. The receptor set was obtained from a human donor who donated a stem cell graft to a child with acute myeloid leukemia. Each CDR3 is given with its conserved first and last residue. The D gene is left open where the match is weak. Clone size is stated in some rows and not others, as once, few, many or a class when expanded.

j_call	d_call	clone_size	v_call	cdr3_nt	cdr3_aa
TRBJ2-3	-	many	TRBV24-1	TGTGCCACCAGTGATCCCACAGATACGCAGTATTTT	CATSDPTDTQYF
TRBJ2-3	-	few	TRBV13	TGTGCCAGCAGCCCGCCCCCCAGGGGTTGGGCAGATACGCAGTATTTT	CASSPPPRGWADTQYF
TRBJ2-7	-	many	TRBV29-1	TGCAGCGTTGGGGACCCCCTTCGAGAGCAGTACTTC	CSVGDPLREQYF
TRBJ2-7	-	few	TRBV20-1	TGCAGTGCTTATACCGGGACTCTCGACGAGCAGTACTTC	CSAYTGTLDEQYF
TRBJ1-1	TRBD1	few	TRBV5-1	TGCGCCAGCAGCCGCGTGATGGGACAGGGGGTCACTGAAGCTTTCTTT	CASSRVMGQGVTEAFF
TRBJ1-3	-	few	TRBV5-4	TGTGCCAGCAGCTTGGGATCCAAGGAGAACACCATATATTTT	CASSLGSKENTIYF
TRBJ2-1	-	-	TRBV7-2	TGTGCCAGCAGACTAGTAGGTTTGGACAATGAGCAGTTCTTC	CASRLVGLDNEQFF
TRBJ1-4	-	few	TRBV5-5	TGTGCCAGCAGCTTGACCTTTGAAAAACTGTTTTTT	CASSLTFEKLFF
TRBJ2-1	-	-	TRBV29-1	TGCAGCGTAGATTCAGGGAGCCATGAGCAGTTCTTC	CSVDSGSHEQFF
TRBJ2-7	TRBD1	-	TRBV23-1	TGCGCCACTCCGGGACAGAGGGACTTC	CATPGQRDF
TRBJ1-3	-	few	TRBV18	TGTGCCAGCTCACCAACAGGGCTGGACACCATATATTTT	CASSPTGLDTIYF
TRBJ2-1	-	-	TRBV6-5	TGTGCCAGCAGTTACATAGCAGCGGGTTTCAATGAGCAGTTCTTC	CASSYIAAGFNEQFF
TRBJ2-2	-	few	TRBV6-1	TGTGCCAGCAAAGGGACGAACACCGGGGAGCTGTTTTTT	CASKGTNTGELFF
TRBJ2-2	TRBD2	few	TRBV10-3	TGTGCCATCAGTGAACGGCTAGCGGGAGAGGGCGGGGAGCTGTTTTTT	CAISERLAGEGGELFF
TRBJ2-2	TRBD2	-	TRBV6-2/TRBV6-3	TGTGCCAGCAGTTACCGGATAGCGGGGCTATCGTCATACACCGGGGAGCTGTTTTTT	CASSYRIAGLSSYTGELFF
TRBJ2-1	-	many	TRBV9	TGTGCCAGCAGCTCGGGTGAGCAGTTCTTC	CASSSGEQFF
TRBJ1-1	TRBD1	few	TRBV20-1	TGCAGTGCTAGAGGGACAGGGGGCAACACTGAAGCTTTCTTT	CSARGTGGNTEAFF
TRBJ1-5	-	many	TRBV12-3/TRBV12-4	TGTGCCAGCAGTCCCGGGGCCACTCAGCCCCAGCATTTT	CASSPGATQPQHF
TRBJ2-2	TRBD1	few	TRBV18	TGTGCCAGCTCACCCCAGGGACAGACGAACACCGGGGAGCTGTTTTTT	CASSPQGQTNTGELFF
TRBJ1-1	TRBD1	few	TRBV12-3/TRBV12-4	TGTGCCAGCAGTTTAAAGGGGGCAAGCACTGAAGCTTTCTTT	CASSLKGASTEAFF
TRBJ2-1	-	-	TRBV29-1	TGCAGCGTTGCATCTCGGCTAGCAGCGAATGAGCAGTTCTTC	CSVASRLAANEQFF
TRBJ2-3	-	-	TRBV18	TGTGCCAGCTCACCACCGGGGGGCGAAGTTGTAGATACGCAGTATTTT	CASSPPGGEVVDTQYF
TRBJ2-7	-	-	TRBV14	TGTGCCAGCAGCCAAATGGGGATCTCCTACGAGCAGTACTTC	CASSQMGISYEQYF
TRBJ2-1	-	-	TRBV4-3	TGCGCCAGCAGCCAAGCCCCCGGACGGCCTAGGGATGAGCAGTTCTTC	CASSQAPGRPRDEQFF
TRBJ2-3	-	-	TRBV12-3/TRBV12-4	TGTGCCAGCAGTTTGGGGTTAAGTGGGGATTTAGCCACAGATACGCAGTATTTT	CASSLGLSGDLATDTQYF
TRBJ2-5	TRBD2	few	TRBV29-1	TGCAGCGTTGGGTCTGGGCGGTCCCGGGAGGGGACCCAGTACTTC	CSVGSGRSREGTQYF
TRBJ1-5	-	-	TRBV5-1	TGCGCCAGCAGCCCCGGGCTTTATAGCAATCAGCCCCAGCATTTT	CASSPGLYSNQPQHF
TRBJ2-4	TRBD2	-	TRBV7-2	TGTGCCAGCAGCTTAGCGCCTCGGGCGGGAGTCACCAAAAACATTCAGTACTTC	CASSLAPRAGVTKNIQYF
TRBJ2-1	-	-	TRBV5-1	TGCGCCAGCAGCTTTAGGAAAGGATCTAATGAGCAGTTCTTC	CASSFRKGSNEQFF
TRBJ2-3	TRBD2	few	TRBV6-1	TGTGCCAGCAGCTCAGGGACTAGGGCCGCAGATACGCAGTATTTT	CASSSGTRAADTQYF
TRBJ2-5	-	-	TRBV20-1	TGCAGTGCTAGAGATTGGTCTAGAATGGGGCACCAAGAGACCCAGTACTTC	CSARDWSRMGHQETQYF
TRBJ2-5	-	few	TRBV2	TGTGCCAGCAGTGCGACAGTCCAAGAGACCCAGTACTTC	CASSATVQETQYF
TRBJ2-4	TRBD1	few	TRBV5-1	TGCGCCAGCAGCTTGGAGGGACAGCTAGCCAAAAACATTCAGTACTTC	CASSLEGQLAKNIQYF
TRBJ2-1	TRBD2	-	TRBV10-3	TGTGCCATCAGTGATTTAGCGGGGACCCATGAGCAGTTCTTC	CAISDLAGTHEQFF
TRBJ2-1	-	-	TRBV12-3/TRBV12-4	TGTGCCAGCAGCCCGGCACCGGAAAGCTCCTACAATGAGCAGTTCTTC	CASSPAPESSYNEQFF
TRBJ2-5	-	many	TRBV29-1	TGCAGCGTTGAGAGGCAGAGTCAAGAGACCCAGTACTTC	CSVERQSQETQYF
TRBJ2-7	TRBD2	-	TRBV29-1	TGCAGCGTCCGTAGCGGGAGTGACTACGAGCAGTACTTC	CSVRSGSDYEQYF
TRBJ2-6	-	-	TRBV11-2	TGTGCCAGCATGGGGTCTCGCGAATCTGGGGCCAACGTCCTGACTTTC	CASMGSRESGANVLTF
TRBJ2-3	-	-	TRBV25-1	TGTGCCAGCAGTGAATCGGGAGATAGCACAGATACGCAGTATTTT	CASSESGDSTDTQYF
TRBJ2-7	-	few	TRBV5-1	TGCGCCAGCAGCTTGGGTTTAGGGGGAAGAACCTACGAGCAGTACTTC	CASSLGLGGRTYEQYF
TRBJ2-1	-	few	TRBV4-2	TGTGCCAGCAGCACCCGGCGGTACAATGAGCAGTTCTTC	CASSTRRYNEQFF
TRBJ2-3	-	-	TRBV30	TGTGCCTGGAGTGCCCCTTCGGTGATGGAATCCACAGATACGCAGTATTTT	CAWSAPSVMESTDTQYF